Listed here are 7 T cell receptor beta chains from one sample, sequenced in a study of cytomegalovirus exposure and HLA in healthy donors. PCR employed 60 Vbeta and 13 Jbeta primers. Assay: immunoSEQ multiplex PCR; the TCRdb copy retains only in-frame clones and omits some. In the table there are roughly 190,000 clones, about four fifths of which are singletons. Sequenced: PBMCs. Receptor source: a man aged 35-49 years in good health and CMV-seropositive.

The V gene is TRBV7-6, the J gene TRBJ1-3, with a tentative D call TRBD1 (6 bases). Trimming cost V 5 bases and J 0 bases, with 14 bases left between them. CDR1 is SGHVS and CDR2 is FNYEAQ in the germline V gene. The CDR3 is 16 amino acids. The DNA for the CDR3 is TGTGCCAGCAGCCCCGGCAGGACAGCCTCTGGAAACACCATATATTTT. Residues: CASSPGRTASGNTIYF.

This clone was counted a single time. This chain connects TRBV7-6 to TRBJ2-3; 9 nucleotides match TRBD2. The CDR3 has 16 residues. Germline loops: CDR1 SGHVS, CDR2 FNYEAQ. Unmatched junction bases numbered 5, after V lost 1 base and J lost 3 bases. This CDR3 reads CASSLEALAGTDTQYF. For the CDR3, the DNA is TGTGCCAGCAGCTTAGAAGCGCTAGCGGGGACAGATACGCAGTATTTT.

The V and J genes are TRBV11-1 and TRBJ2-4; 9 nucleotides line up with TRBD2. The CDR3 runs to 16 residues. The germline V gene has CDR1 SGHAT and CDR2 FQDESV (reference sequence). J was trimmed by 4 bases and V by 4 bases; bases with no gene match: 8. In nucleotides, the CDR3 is TGTGCCAGCAGCTACCCTAGCGGGGAGTCAAAAAACATTCAGTACTTC. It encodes CASSYPSGESKNIQYF.

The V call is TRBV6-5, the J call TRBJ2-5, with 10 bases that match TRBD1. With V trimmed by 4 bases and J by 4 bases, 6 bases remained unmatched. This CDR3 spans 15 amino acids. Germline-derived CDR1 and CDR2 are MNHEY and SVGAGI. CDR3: CASSSQDRGRETQYF. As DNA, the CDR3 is TGTGCCAGCAGTTCCCAAGACAGGGGGCGAGAGACCCAGTACTTC.

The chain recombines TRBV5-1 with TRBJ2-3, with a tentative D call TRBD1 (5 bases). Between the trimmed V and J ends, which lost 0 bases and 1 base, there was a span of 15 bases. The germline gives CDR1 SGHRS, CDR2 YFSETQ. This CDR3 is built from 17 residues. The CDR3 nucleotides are TGCGCCAGCAGCTTGGCCGTTCAGGGTGGAGGCACAGATACGCAGTATTTT. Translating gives CASSLAVQGGGTDTQYF.

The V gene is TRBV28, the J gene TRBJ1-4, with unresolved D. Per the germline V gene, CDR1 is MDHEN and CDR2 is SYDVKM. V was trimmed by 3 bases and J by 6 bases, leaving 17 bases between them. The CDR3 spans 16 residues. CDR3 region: CASSFNGFSRDEKLFF. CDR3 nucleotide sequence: TGTGCCAGCAGTTTTAACGGGTTCAGTAGAGATGAAAAACTGTTTTTT.

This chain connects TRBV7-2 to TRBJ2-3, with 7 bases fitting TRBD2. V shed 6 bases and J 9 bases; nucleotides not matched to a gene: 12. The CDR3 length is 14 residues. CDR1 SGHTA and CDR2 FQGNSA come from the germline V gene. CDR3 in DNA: TGTGCCAGCAGTCCACTAGCGACCCAAGGGACGCAGTATTTT. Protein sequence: CASSPLATQGTQYF.